This T cell receptor beta chain was identified during a study of graft-versus-host responses after intestinal transplantation. About the study: After anti-thymocyte globulin induction, recipients took tacrolimus and steroids for approximately three years. Study observations and caveats: Allografts of one patient group, those with graft-donor T cell macrochimerism, had high graft-versus-host to host-versus-graft clonal ratios. Recipient-marrow GvH clones were detected, some having first appeared in ileum or blood.

Generated by immunoSEQ multiplex PCR, the TCRdb table keeps only in-frame clones and is missing some. This table holds about 9,700 clones, roughly 38% found once. The authors plated about 200,000 CFSE-labeled responder cells with about 200,000 irradiated, violet-dye-labeled stimulator cells. V lost 3 bases and J 8 bases, leaving 14 bases between the germline ends. The CDR3 has 15 residues. The germline gives CDR1 MNHNS, CDR2 SASEGT. V gene TRBV6-1 combines with J gene TRBJ1-6, with D maybe TRBD1 (5 bases). The TCR originated in a human patient who received an intestinal transplant. The source material was alloreactive CD8+ T cells from a mixed lymphocyte reaction culture, sampled before intestinal transplant. Subset noted: CFSE-low proliferating T cells sorted from roughly 6-day pre-transplant mixed lymphocyte reaction (GvH or HvG direction). The CDR3 bases are TGTGCCAGCAGTGATGCGGGGACGGCTCATTCACCCCTCCACTTT. Translating it yields CASSDAGTAHSPLHF.